The next 29 T cell receptor beta chains were all read from a single sample in a study of blood T cells in healthy people across ages. A J-beta primer mix and a sample-barcoded 5' primer were used in a second PCR of roughly 6 to 11 cycles. One entry per CDR3 protein, called by TCRdb with MiXCR from the 5' RACE reads. The table records approximately 880,000 distinct CDR3 sequences, roughly 50% of them present only once. The sample was blood. These receptors all come from a man aged 25-40 years in good health.

A few counts support this clonotype. The gene calls are TRBV3-1 and TRBJ2-7; D is perhaps TRBD2 (5 bases). The CDR3 extends over 13 amino acids. Deletions cut 3 bases from V and 1 base from J, with 7 bases between. Germline V gene lookup returns CDR1 LGHDT and CDR2 YNNKEL (reference sequence). The CDR3 sequence is CASSHWRSYEQYF. The CDR3 nucleotides read TGTGCCAGCAGCCATTGGAGGTCCTACGAGCAGTACTTC.

The chain is built from TRBV6-5 and TRBJ2-7; D is unclear. Germline V gene lookup returns CDR1 MNHEY and CDR2 SVGAGI. V gave up 0 bases and J gave up 4 bases, with 19 bases separating them. The CDR3 is made up of 17 amino acids. CDR3 in DNA: TGTGCCAGCAGTTACTCGAACCCCATCTCTGTGGGTTACGAGCAGTACTTC. Its protein is CASSYSNPISVGYEQYF.

Note on this clonotype: Since a much larger clone is just one base distant, this may be a read error. The chain recombines TRBV4-2 with TRBJ2-3; the D gene could be TRBD1 or TRBD2 (5 bases each). This CDR3 contains 16 residues. Deletions cut 0 bases from V and 11 bases from J, with 21 bases between. Germline-derived CDR1 and CDR2 are LGHNA and YNFKEQ. CDR3 coding DNA: TGTGCCAGCAGCCAAGAGTCCGGGACCGGGTCGAATATGCAGTATTTT. This translates into CASSQESGTGSNMQYF.

The rearrangement joins TRBV30 to TRBJ1-5; 7 nucleotides line up with TRBD1. V lost 1 base, J lost 4 bases, and 7 bases stayed unmatched. The CDR3 covers 15 residues. Germline lookup yields CDR1 GTSNPN and CDR2 SVGIG (reference sequence). The CDR3 nucleotides are TGTGCCTGGAGTGCCTACGGACAGGAGAATCAGCCCCAGCATTTT. Protein: CAWSAYGQENQPQHF.

This clonotype was seen a few times. The J gene is TRBJ2-7, the V gene TRBV10-3; no reliable D call. The V and J ends lost 2 bases and 7 bases respectively, with 6 bases between them. The CDR3 loop spans 11 amino acids. The V gene's germline CDR1 is ENHRY and CDR2 SYGVKD. The CDR3 bases are TGTGCCATCAGTGAGGACGGAGAGCAGTACTTC. Translating it yields CAISEDGEQYF.

This chain links TRBV10-3 with TRBJ1-1; D is possibly TRBD1 (6 bases). The V gene's germline CDR1 is ENHRY and CDR2 SYGVKD. The germline V and J ends were trimmed by 3 bases and 8 bases, with 16 bases remaining between them. The CDR3 runs 14 residues. DNA of the CDR3: TGTGCCATCAGTGACTTAGACAGGCACCAAGAAGCTTTCTTT. Translating it yields CAISDLDRHQEAFF.

The V call is TRBV2, the J call TRBJ2-7; D is uncertain. The end of the DNA fits TRBJ2-5 better, so the J call may be wrong. The length of the CDR3 is 12 residues. Germline CDR1 SNHLY, CDR2 FYNNEI. CDR3 nucleotide sequence: TGTGCCAGCAGTTCGGACCCGGGGACCCAGTACTTC. Amino acid sequence: CASSSDPGTQYF.

This clonotype was seen more than once but under ten times. CDR3 DNA sequence: TGTGCCAGCAGTTCAACGGGACAGTATTACAATGAGCAGTTCTTC. It specifies CASSSTGQYYNEQFF. The chain employs TRBV12-3 or TRBV12-4 and TRBJ2-1; 7 nucleotides line up with TRBD1. The ends lost 4 bases at V and 4 bases at J; junction bases unmatched: 7. The CDR3 has 15 amino acids.

This clonotype was recorded a few times. This rearrangement joins TRBV12-3 or TRBV12-4 to TRBJ2-7, with a possible D match to TRBD2 (6 bases). V lost 8 bases and J 0 bases, leaving 11 bases between the germline ends. The CDR3 sequence is 13 residues long. The CDR3 sequence is CASSCGASYEQYF. CDR3 coding DNA: TGTGCCAGCTCTTGCGGGGCCTCCTACGAGCAGTACTTC.

A few counts support this clonotype. V and J are TRBV7-2 and TRBJ1-4, with D unclear. The CDR3 covers 13 residues. The germline gives CDR1 SGHTA, CDR2 FQGNSA. The V end lost 1 base, the J end lost 4 bases, and 4 bases lay between the germline ends. The CDR3 region has the DNA TGTGCCAGCAGCTTAGGAGTTAATGAAAAACTGTTTTTT. Translating gives CASSLGVNEKLFF.

Only a few counts were recorded for this clonotype. The chain carries TRBV20-1 and TRBJ2-7, with 12 nucleotides matching TRBD2. Germline CDR1 reads DFQATT; CDR2 reads SNEGSKA (reference sequence). The CDR3 is 13 amino acids. Trimming took 8 bases from V and 6 from J; bases not matched to a gene: 8. The CDR3 is CSPYVTSGGEQYF. CDR3 nucleotide sequence: TGCAGTCCGTACGTGACTAGCGGGGGCGAGCAGTACTTC.

The chain employs TRBV12-3 or TRBV12-4 and TRBJ2-1; no definite D call. Deletions cut 5 bases from V and 8 bases from J, with 19 bases between. CDR3 length equals 15 residues. In DNA form, the CDR3 reads TGTGCCAGCAGTCCTCGGCCTGGGCCAGGCGATGAGCAGTTCTTC. Translating gives CASSPRPGPGDEQFF.

The CDR3 spells CASAKQGLGTDTQYF. The CDR3 DNA sequence: TGTGCTAGTGCCAAACAGGGACTCGGCACAGATACGCAGTATTTT. The chain employs TRBV12-5 and TRBJ2-3; the D call may be TRBD1 or TRBD2 (6 bases each). From germline, CDR1 is LGHNT and CDR2 FRNRAP. The CDR3 loop spans 15 amino acids. Deletions cut 7 bases from V and 1 base from J, with 15 bases between.

The chain joins TRBV7-9 to TRBJ1-4; no clear D gene. CDR3 size: 15 residues. CDR1 and CDR2 (germline): SEHNR, FQNEAQ (reference sequence). The V and J ends lost 0 bases and 8 bases respectively, with 13 bases between them. The CDR3 here is CASSLATGRREKLFF. The CDR3 DNA reads TGTGCCAGCAGCTTAGCAACCGGGCGCCGGGAAAAACTGTTTTTT.

The chain has TRBV6-2 or TRBV6-3 and TRBJ2-7; TRBD1 might be the D (6 bases). This CDR3 is 14 amino acids long. The germline V and J ends were trimmed by 2 bases and 6 bases, with 14 bases remaining between them. Germline V lookup: CDR1 MNHEY, CDR2 SVGEGT. The chain's CDR3 is CASSYPDRSGEQYF. The CDR3 DNA reads as TGTGCCAGCAGTTACCCCGACAGGTCCGGCGAGCAGTACTTC.

This clonotype was observed a handful of times. The CDR3 is CASRPRTSGGALSYNEQFF. The CDR3 nucleotides read TGTGCCAGCAGACCTCGGACTAGCGGGGGGGCTTTGTCGTACAATGAGCAGTTCTTC. The J gene is TRBJ2-1, the V gene TRBV6-1; 15 bases agree with TRBD2. CDR1 MNHNS and CDR2 SASEGT come from the germline V gene. The CDR3 length is 19 residues. With 6 bases clipped from V and 4 bases from J, the junction kept 13 bases outside the gene matches.

This clonotype was seen more than once but under ten times. This chain connects TRBV7-2 to TRBJ1-2; perhaps TRBD1 as D (5 bases). Germline CDR1 and CDR2: SGHTA and FQGNSA. The CDR3 contains 16 residues. The V and J ends lost 5 bases and 1 base respectively, with 17 bases between them. CDR3 amino acids: CASSPFFLQDNYGYTF. CDR3 DNA: TGTGCCAGCAGCCCCTTCTTCCTACAGGATAACTATGGCTACACCTTC.

This clonotype was counted between two and nine times. V and J are TRBV20-1 and TRBJ1-2, with unresolved D. Germline values: CDR1 DFQATT, CDR2 SNEGSKA (reference sequence). V lost 3 bases and J 4 bases, leaving 12 bases between the germline ends. The CDR3 extends over 13 amino acids. This CDR3 is CSASSPGGYGYTF. CDR3 DNA: TGCAGTGCTAGCTCTCCTGGCGGCTATGGCTACACCTTC.

The chain carries TRBV7-8 and TRBJ1-1; unclear D gene. V was cut by 0 bases and J by 0 bases, with 11 bases left in between. Germline lookup yields CDR1 SGHVS and CDR2 FQNEAQ. The CDR3 sequence is 16 residues long. CDR3 in DNA: TGTGCCAGCAGCTTAGCTTACGGGGTTATGAACACTGAAGCTTTCTTT. Its translation: CASSLAYGVMNTEAFF.

This sequence joins TRBV10-3 and TRBJ2-1, with 10 bases aligning to TRBD2. J was trimmed by 4 bases and V by 6 bases; bases with no gene match: 3. The germline gives CDR1 ENHRY, CDR2 SYGVKD. CDR3 length equals 14 residues. This chain's CDR3 is CAISLAGDYNEQFF. The CDR3 nucleotides are TGTGCCATCAGCCTAGCGGGAGATTACAATGAGCAGTTCTTC.

The V call is TRBV11-2, the J call TRBJ2-4; D gene ambiguous. The DNA end is a closer match to TRBJ2-7, so the J assignment may be wrong. The CDR3 is 15 amino acids. CDR1 SGHAT and CDR2 FQNNGV come from the germline V gene. CDR3 sequence (DNA): TGTGCCAGCAGCTTGTTAGAACAGTCCTCCTACGAGCAGTACTTC. Its protein is CASSLLEQSSYEQYF.

This clonotype was seen more than once but under ten times. The chain has TRBV12-3 or TRBV12-4 and TRBJ2-1; 9 nucleotides agree with TRBD1. This CDR3 comprises 14 residues. V shed 3 bases, J shed 7 bases, and the junction held 4 bases outside the gene matches. CDR3 region: CASSLGDRVNEQFF. CDR3 nucleotide sequence: TGTGCCAGCAGTTTGGGGGACAGGGTAAATGAGCAGTTCTTC.

The CDR3: CAISEPTVTDTQYF. The CDR3, as DNA: TGTGCCATCAGTGAGCCGACAGTCACAGATACGCAGTATTTT. The rearrangement uses TRBV10-3 and TRBJ2-3, with D perhaps matching TRBD1 (5 bases). CDR1 ENHRY and CDR2 SYGVKD come from the germline V gene. The CDR3 covers 14 residues. With 2 bases removed from V and 2 bases from J, the gap between germline ends came to 8 bases.

The genes are TRBV29-1 and TRBJ2-3, with 14 bases aligning to TRBD2. This CDR3 region has 15 residues. Germline V CDR1 and CDR2: SQVTM, ANQGSEA. The J segment lost 2 bases and the V segment lost 6 bases, leaving 4 bases of the junction unmatched. The CDR3 loop is CSVRTSGGYTDTQYF. CDR3 nucleotides: TGCAGCGTCCGGACTAGCGGGGGGTACACAGATACGCAGTATTTT.

The chain uses TRBV5-1 and TRBJ1-1, with D uncertain. The length of the CDR3 is 13 residues. Germline V gene data show CDR1 as SGHRS and CDR2 as YFSETQ. With 1 base removed from V and 4 bases from J, the gap between germline ends came to 8 bases. The CDR3 spells CASSLMRGTEAFF. The CDR3 bases are TGCGCCAGCAGCTTGATGCGGGGCACTGAAGCTTTCTTT.

The chain uses TRBV4-3 and TRBJ2-1; 11 bases line up with TRBD2. CDR1 is LGHNA, CDR2 YSLEER, per germline. V lost 4 bases and J lost 5; bases outside the gene matches: 4. The CDR3 is made up of 15 amino acids. CDR3 in DNA: TGCGCCAGCAGCCCTCTAGCGGGGGGCAACAATGAGCAGTTCTTC. Translating it yields CASSPLAGGNNEQFF.

The chain uses TRBV27 and TRBJ2-3, with TRBD1 matching over 11 bases. CDR3 size: 16 residues. Germline V gives CDR1 MNHEY, CDR2 SMNVEV (reference sequence). The V and J ends lost 5 bases and 5 bases, in that order; junction bases with no gene match: 9. CDR3 sequence (DNA): TGTGCCAGCAGTAAAGGACAGGGGGCATTGGAAGATACGCAGTATTTT. This encodes CASSKGQGALEDTQYF.

The V and J genes are TRBV27 and TRBJ2-5, with a tentative D call TRBD2 (6 bases). The end of the DNA aligns better with TRBJ2-7, so the J call may be wrong. CDR3 length: 14 residues. The V gene's germline CDR1 is MNHEY and CDR2 SMNVEV (reference sequence). CDR3 nucleotide sequence: TGTGCCAGCAGCCAACGCGGAAGCGGGTTCGAGCAGTACTTC. Translating gives CASSQRGSGFEQYF.

Of note for this clonotype: One junction end does not reproduce the germline sequence, and a read error may be involved. The gene calls are TRBV4-1 and TRBJ1-1, with D possibly being TRBD1 (6 bases). CDR1 MGHRA and CDR2 YSYEKL come from the germline V gene. The CDR3 runs 16 residues. CDR3 protein: CASSQAVGGLNTGAFF. DNA of the CDR3: TGCGCCAGCAGCCAAGCCGTGGGGGGCCTGAACACTGGAGCTTTCTTT.